This entry lists 11 T cell receptor beta chains sequenced from one sample in a study of read filtering for tumor transcriptome and immune sequencing. From approximately 430 ng of RNA, a library with molecular barcoded alpha/delta and beta/gamma adaptors was made. TCRdb re-called the reads with MiXCR, one entry per CDR3 protein. This table holds 55,000 to 60,000 distinct CDR3 sequences, 10% to 15% found once. Sequencing input: a population of CD138-negative cells sorted from bone marrow. These receptors all stem from a donor at least 40 years old with multiple myeloma.

This clonotype was observed at least ten times. The chain has TRBV7-9 and TRBJ2-5; TRBD1 is a possible D gene (5 bases). Germline values: CDR1 SEHNR, CDR2 FQNEAQ (reference sequence). The CDR3 sequence is 14 residues long. The V and J ends lost 4 bases and 2 bases respectively, with 11 bases between them. Written as DNA, the CDR3 is TGTGCCAGCAGCTCGTTTACAGGACAAGAGACCCAGTACTTC. Translated: CASSSFTGQETQYF.

This clonotype turned up a few times. A much more abundant neighbour one base away suggests this may be a read error. The chain couples TRBV19 to TRBJ1-4; D might be TRBD1 (5 bases). This CDR3 has 14 amino acids. The V gene's germline CDR1 is LNHDA and CDR2 SQIVND (reference sequence). CDR3 amino acids: CASKGPAPNEELFF. In DNA form, the CDR3 reads TGTGCCAGTAAGGGGCCAGCGCCTAATGAAGAACTGTTTTTT.

With regard to this clonotype: Possible read error: a much larger clone is one base away. The chain couples TRBV15 to TRBJ2-6; 10 nucleotides line up with TRBD1. CDR3 length: 18 amino acids. The V gene end was trimmed by 2 bases and the J gene end by 1 base; junction bases not matched to a gene: 5. Germline assignment: CDR1 LNHNV and CDR2 YYDKDF (reference sequence). The CDR3 is CATSRPGTGESGANVLTF. The CDR3 DNA reads as TGTGCCACCAGCAGACCCGGGACAGGGGAGTCTGGGGCCAACGTCCTGACTTTC. Full variable domain (remainder filled in from reference TRBV15 and TRBJ2-6): DAMVIQNPRYQVTQFGKPVTLSCSQTLNHNVMYWYQQKSSQAPKLLFHYYDKDFNNEADTPDNFQSRRPNTSFCFLDIRSPGLGDTAMYLCATSRPGTGESGANVLTFGAGSRLTVL.

This clonotype came up many times. The chain carries TRBV5-1 and TRBJ2-2; D gene ambiguous. This CDR3 has 14 residues. The germline V gene encodes CDR1 SGHRS and CDR2 YFSETQ. The ends were cut back, 4 bases at V and 6 bases at J, with 13 bases in the middle. In nucleotides, the CDR3 is TGCGCCAGCAGCCTACTTCGTGGTGCCGGGGAGCTGTTTTTT. Its protein is CASSLLRGAGELFF.

This clonotype was seen repeatedly, ten times or more. The genes are TRBV7-9 and TRBJ1-1, with D uncertain. Germline V gives CDR1 SEHNR, CDR2 FQNEAQ (reference sequence). V was shortened by 5 bases and J by 4 bases, with 5 bases between the two germline ends. This CDR3 has 11 amino acids. The CDR3 bases are TGTGCCAGCAGCACGGCCACTGAAGCTTTCTTT. Amino acids: CASSTATEAFF.

In its sample, this clonotype was seen many times. This chain links TRBV11-2 with TRBJ1-2; D is perhaps TRBD1 (6 bases). The CDR3 is 14 amino acids. CDR1 and CDR2 (germline): SGHAT, FQNNGV. The germline V and J ends were trimmed by 5 bases and 6 bases, with 16 bases remaining between them. The CDR3 nucleotides are TGTGCCAGCAGCCCGTCTGGAGGGGGTCATGGCTACACCTTC. Its translation is CASSPSGGGHGYTF.

The table lists this clonotype with a few counts. The chain joins TRBV4-2 to TRBJ2-2; D may be TRBD2 (5 bases). The CDR3 consists of 18 residues. In germline, CDR1 is LGHNA, CDR2 YNFKEQ. V dropped 3 bases and J dropped 0 bases, with 17 bases sitting between them. The chain's CDR3 is CASSQDPSWGANTGELFF. CDR3 DNA: TGTGCCAGCAGCCAGGACCCCTCGTGGGGAGCGAACACCGGGGAGCTGTTTTTT.

In its sample, this clonotype was seen many times. The V and J genes are TRBV5-6 and TRBJ1-1; possible D gene TRBD1, 5 bases. CDR1 and CDR2 (germline): SGHDT, YYEEEE. The CDR3 spans 15 residues. V was pared by 5 bases and J by 6 bases, with 20 bases between. In DNA form, the CDR3 reads TGTGCCAGCAGATACGGGGGAGGAAGCGGGCCTGAAGCTTTCTTT. Encoded protein: CASRYGGGSGPEAFF. The whole variable domain, filled in from reference TRBV5-6 and TRBJ1-1, reads DAGVTQSPTHLIKTRGQQVTLRCSPKSGHDTVSWYQQALGQGPQFIFQYYEEEERQRGNFPDRFSGHQFPNYSSELNVNALLLGDSALYLCASRYGGGSGPEAFFGQGTRLTVV.

There are many counts of this clonotype. The chain employs TRBV20-1 and TRBJ1-5; tentative D call: TRBD1 (5 bases). Germline CDR1 reads DFQATT; CDR2 reads SNEGSKA (reference sequence). V was trimmed by 0 bases and J by 0 bases, leaving 24 bases between them. The CDR3 length is 20 residues. CDR3 sequence (DNA): TGCAGTGCTAGAGAGGGGGGAGGACCAAAGAGAAACTATAGCAATCAGCCCCAGCATTTT. Amino acid sequence: CSAREGGGPKRNYSNQPQHF.

This clonotype was counted a few times. The J gene is TRBJ2-4, the V gene TRBV11-3; the D is unclear. The CDR3 is made up of 13 amino acids. Germline CDR1 and CDR2: SGHNT and YENEEA. V lost 5 bases to trimming and J lost 2 bases, with 7 bases between them. Written as DNA, the CDR3 is TGTGCCAGCAGCCACCCACCCAAAAACATTCAGTACTTC. This codes for CASSHPPKNIQYF.

This clonotype was seen ten or more times. The J gene is TRBJ1-1, the V gene TRBV6-5; unclear D gene. Germline CDR1 is MNHEY and CDR2 is SVGAGI. The V and J ends lost 0 bases and 1 base respectively, with 9 bases between them. CDR3 length equals 15 residues. The CDR3 region is CASSYSREWNTEAFF. Written as DNA, the CDR3 is TGTGCCAGCAGTTACTCGAGGGAATGGAACACTGAAGCTTTCTTT.